This passage covers 4 T cell receptor beta chains from one sample sequenced in a study of blood T cell repertoires in COVID-19. The table came from immunoSEQ multiplex PCR; TCRdb's copy has only in-frame clones and leaves some out. The sample contains 120,000 to 150,000 clones, approximately 85% of which appear only once. The specimen was peripheral blood. Every receptor here comes from a man in his fifties with acute or convalescent COVID-19.

The J gene is TRBJ2-7, the V gene TRBV25-1, with 10 nucleotides matching TRBD1. Trimming removed 4 bases from V and 2 bases from J; junction bases left unmatched: 5. This CDR3 comprises 15 residues. Germline V gene data show CDR1 as MGHDK and CDR2 as SYGVNS. The CDR3 DNA follows: TGTGCCAGCAGTGTTGGGACAGGGGCCACCTACGAGCAGTACTTC. This sequence encodes CASSVGTGATYEQYF.

This clone was recorded once. This chain uses TRBV19 with TRBJ1-5; TRBD1 might be the D (5 bases). CDR1 LNHDA and CDR2 SQIVND come from the germline V gene (reference sequence). Trimming removed 2 bases from V and 4 bases from J, with 21 bases in between. This CDR3 contains 18 residues. CDR3: CASSILGRGGTWNQPQHF. In DNA form, the CDR3 reads TGTGCCAGTAGTATATTGGGCCGAGGAGGGACTTGGAATCAGCCCCAGCATTTT.

The genes are TRBV6-5 and TRBJ1-4, with D tentatively TRBD1 (6 bases). The CDR3 sequence is 15 residues long. Between the trimmed V and J ends, which lost 6 bases and 4 bases, there was a span of 15 bases. Germline CDR1 and CDR2: MNHEY and SVGAGI. CDR3 in amino acids: CASSGTGWNNEKLFF. The DNA for the CDR3 is TGTGCCAGCAGCGGCACAGGGTGGAATAATGAAAAACTGTTTTTT.

The J gene is TRBJ1-1, the V gene TRBV7-2; D is uncertain. Per the germline V gene, CDR1 is SGHTA and CDR2 is FQGNSA. V dropped 2 bases and J dropped 3 bases, with 4 bases sitting between them. CDR3 length: 12 amino acids. CDR3 DNA sequence: TGTGCCAGCAGCTTAAGCTACACTGAAGCTTTCTTT. It codes for CASSLSYTEAFF.